Listed below are T cell receptor beta chains from one sample, sequenced in a study of blood T cells in healthy people across ages. Each CDR3 protein is one row after TCRdb ran MiXCR on the 5' RACE reads. The top ten hold 7.7% of the sample, which has roughly 1,700,000 distinct CDR3 sequences, roughly 28% seen once. Sequenced sample: blood. Receptor source: a woman aged 25-40 years in good health. Each CDR3 is given with its conserved first and last residue. The D gene is left open where the match is weak. Where a row states a size, it is once, few, many or the class of an expanded clone; other rows omit it.

d_call	clone_size	j_call	v_call	cdr3_aa	cdr3_nt
.	many	TRBJ2-6	TRBV4-1	CASSHGTGANVLTF	TGCGCCAGCAGCCACGGGACTGGGGCCAACGTCCTGACTTTC
.	many	TRBJ2-7	TRBV7-6	CASSPLSGEQYF	TGTGCCAGCAGTCCCCTTTCGGGCGAGCAGTACTTC
.	.	TRBJ1-2	TRBV12-3/TRBV12-4	CASSSYRDTNYGYTF	TGTGCCAGCAGTTCCTACCGAGACACTAACTATGGCTACACCTTC
.	few	TRBJ2-1	TRBV20-1	CSASVTSQPNEQFF	TGCAGTGCTAGCGTGACTAGTCAACCCAATGAGCAGTTCTTC
TRBD1	.	TRBJ1-1	TRBV20-1	CSATGRLNTEAFF	TGCAGTGCGACAGGGAGGCTGAACACTGAAGCTTTCTTT
TRBD1	.	TRBJ1-5	TRBV12-3/TRBV12-4	CANSPTGGKQPQHF	TGTGCCAACAGCCCGACAGGGGGAAAGCAGCCCCAGCATTTT
.	.	TRBJ1-2	TRBV6-1	CASRGNLNYGYTF	TGTGCCAGCAGAGGCAACCTAAACTATGGCTACACCTTC
TRBD2	.	TRBJ2-5	TRBV19	CASSIGGGGQETQYF	TGTGCCAGTAGTATTGGCGGGGGAGGCCAAGAGACCCAGTACTTC
TRBD2	few	TRBJ2-3	TRBV4-3	CASSRGLAGAADTDTQYF	TGCGCCAGCAGCCGGGGACTAGCGGGAGCCGCTGACACAGATACGCAGTATTTT
TRBD1	.	TRBJ2-1	TRBV6-6	CASTPSRDRRNEQFF	TGTGCCAGCACCCCCTCAAGGGACAGGAGGAATGAGCAGTTCTTC
TRBD1	.	TRBJ2-4	TRBV5-1	CASSLGQGLVQYF	TGCGCCAGCAGCTTGGGACAGGGTCTTGTTCAGTACTTC
.	few	TRBJ1-2	TRBV6-1	CASTYLSGGQGHYGYTF	TGTGCCAGCACCTACCTTAGCGGGGGACAAGGACACTATGGCTACACCTTC
.	.	TRBJ1-5	TRBV4-1	CASSQDMRGYQPQHF	TGCGCCAGCAGCCAAGACATGCGGGGATATCAGCCCCAGCATTTT
TRBD2	many	TRBJ2-1	TRBV7-8	CASSLGTSGGSEQFF	TGTGCCAGCAGCTTGGGGACTAGCGGGGGTAGTGAGCAGTTCTTC
.	many	TRBJ2-7	TRBV5-5	CASSLSGGISYEQYF	TGTGCCAGCAGCTTGTCCGGAGGGATCTCCTACGAGCAGTACTTC
.	once	TRBJ2-7	TRBV9	CASSVDEFYEQYF	TGTGCCAGCAGCGTAGATGAGTTCTACGAGCAGTACTTC
.	.	TRBJ1-4	TRBV5-1	CASSLAGSQEELFF	TGCGCCAGCAGCTTGGCTGGCAGCCAAGAAGAACTGTTTTTT
.	.	TRBJ2-5	TRBV5-5	CASSPEVDETQYF	TGTGCCAGCAGCCCGGAGGTTGACGAGACCCAGTACTTC
TRBD1	.	TRBJ2-4	TRBV3-1	CASGQGTGEGEQYF	TGTGCCAGCGGCCAAGGGACAGGGGAGGGGGAGCAGTACTTC
.	many	TRBJ2-5	TRBV6-1	CASSGSVFQETQYF	TGTGCCAGCAGTGGAAGTGTCTTCCAAGAGACCCAGTACTTC
.	few	TRBJ2-7	TRBV3-1	CASSRGGGGQYEQYF	TGTGCCAGCAGTCGTGGGGGAGGGGGGCAATACGAGCAGTACTTC
TRBD1	few	TRBJ1-4	TRBV6-5	CAGSYRPGTGPTNEKLFF	TGTGCCGGCAGTTACCGTCCCGGGACAGGGCCAACTAATGAAAAACTGTTTTTT
.	once	TRBJ2-1	TRBV5-6	CASSVWGSLYNEQFF	TGTGCCAGCTCGGTTTGGGGGTCTCTCTACAATGAGCAGTTCTTC
.	.	TRBJ2-7	TRBV4-2	CASRPTSQDRNYEQYF	TGTGCCAGCAGACCCACAAGCCAGGACAGAAACTACGAGCAGTACTTC
.	few	TRBJ1-4	TRBV4-1	CASSQDRTANEKLFF	TGCGCCAGCAGCCAAGATAGAACAGCAAATGAAAAACTGTTTTTT
.	.	TRBJ2-1	TRBV14	CASSPSPRGWAGEQFF	TGTGCCAGCAGCCCATCCCCGCGGGGCTGGGCTGGGGAGCAGTTCTTC
TRBD2	.	TRBJ2-4	TRBV7-2	CASSPGGARGIQYF	TGTGCCAGCAGCCCCGGGGGGGCCAGAGGCATTCAGTACTTC
.	few	TRBJ2-7	TRBV10-3	CAIRSDSPYEQYF	TGTGCCATCCGATCGGACAGCCCCTACGAGCAGTACTTC
.	few	TRBJ1-2	TRBV2	CASSIIQSFGYTF	TGTGCCAGCAGCATCATCCAGTCTTTTGGCTACACCTTC
.	.	TRBJ2-3	TRBV3-1	CASSHGEDTQYF	TGTGCCAGCAGCCACGGAGAAGATACGCAGTATTTT
.	many	TRBJ2-5	TRBV5-1	CASSLERKQETQYF	TGCGCCAGCAGCTTGGAACGGAAACAAGAGACCCAGTACTTC
TRBD2	once	TRBJ2-3	TRBV5-1	CASSLSAGGLDTQYF	TGCGCCAGCAGCTTGTCGGCGGGGGGGCTAGATACGCAGTATTTT
TRBD1	.	TRBJ1-5	TRBV24-1	CATSDSGTGIWPQHF	TGTGCCACCAGTGATTCCGGGACAGGCATTTGGCCCCAGCATTTT
.	.	TRBJ1-1	TRBV12-3/TRBV12-4	CASTMGGMNTEAFF	TGTGCCAGCACCATGGGGGGCATGAACACTGAAGCTTTCTTT
.	.	TRBJ2-1	TRBV5-1	CASSLAQRGNEQFF	TGCGCCAGCAGCTTGGCCCAAAGGGGCAATGAGCAGTTCTTC
.	.	TRBJ2-3	TRBV25-1	CASSEYVGSTQYF	TGTGCCAGCAGTGAGTACGTAGGATCCACGCAGTATTTT
.	.	TRBJ2-5	TRBV20-1	CSARQIQETQYF	TGCAGTGCTAGACAGATCCAAGAGACCCAGTACTTC
.	many	TRBJ1-1	TRBV29-1	CSVGHPNTEAFF	TGCAGCGTCGGACACCCGAACACTGAAGCTTTCTTT
.	many	TRBJ2-7	TRBV20-1	CSANQFSYEQYF	TGCAGTGCTAATCAGTTCTCCTACGAGCAGTACTTC
TRBD1	few	TRBJ2-7	TRBV19	CASRDRGQYEQYF	TGTGCCAGTAGGGACAGGGGGCAGTACGAGCAGTACTTC
.	.	TRBJ2-5	TRBV10-3	CAIGESGYGETQYF	TGTGCCATCGGTGAGTCAGGGTATGGAGAGACCCAGTACTTC
.	few	TRBJ1-2	TRBV28	CASRGTALNYGYTF	TGTGCCAGCAGAGGGACGGCCCTTAACTATGGCTACACCTTC
.	few	TRBJ1-6	TRBV4-2	CASGPWRENSYNSPLHF	TGTGCCAGCGGCCCCTGGAGGGAGAACTCCTATAATTCACCCCTCCACTTT
TRBD1	.	TRBJ1-2	TRBV2	CASSAGQAPDYGYTF	TGTGCCAGCAGTGCGGGACAGGCCCCAGACTATGGCTACACCTTC
.	many	TRBJ1-2	TRBV20-1	CSAYGSGYTF	TGCAGTGCTTACGGGAGTGGCTACACCTTC